What follows describes a single T cell receptor beta chain. This clone was seen a single time. Its antigen target is currently unknown. Base qualities are not at hand, and no much larger clone is one base apart. The data stem from a study of blood T cell repertoires in COVID-19 (dated by TCRdb to the early 2020s). Context from the whole study: Samples covering the acute and convalescent phases of COVID-19 were provided by collaborators in the United States, Italy and Spain. The material from the prospective study consisted of cDNA or gDNA derived from T cells, B-cell-depleted T cells, or PBMCs. The dataset comprised deeply sampled blood TCRbeta repertoires from subjects exposed to, actively infected with, or recovered from COVID-19. The repertoires were released in a freely available public database intended as a resource for research on the immune response to SARS-CoV-2. The samples were drawn from the first 160 participants of the ongoing ImmuneRACE study and from over 950 subjects provided by 6 global collaborators. Sample metadata almost always included a de-identified subject ID, COVID-19 status, age in years and sex. Where HLA class I and class II types were available, the types were taken from metadata supplied by the sample provider, not from assay-based typing. Beyond this particular receptor, the publication reports: The amount of clinical and demographic metadata varied by source and participant and was provided uncurated.

The immunoSEQ Assay, a bias-controlled multiplex PCR, was used to amplify TCRbeta CDR3 regions from genomic DNA. The published analysis was carried out like this. Within the assay, amplification of reference gene primers was used to estimate how many nucleated cells each sample contained. To quantify the absolute abundance of each unique TCRbeta CDR3 rearrangement, sequence reads were collapsed and filtered. Productive Simpson clonality was computed per sample as the square root of Simpson's diversity index over productive rearrangements. The table comes from immuneACCESS by way of TCRdb, which keeps in-frame sequences with V and J called. Part of the clones is missing from these tables; in studies checked, under half for an unresolved V gene and the rest for unknown reasons. V and J calls plus clone size are reproduced from that table; the DNA served to infer D and trimming. This sample comprises about 250,000 clones, 75% to 90% of them detected only once. The ten top clones hold about 2.2% of the sample.

Participants in the prospective study were aged about 18 to 90 years, lived in 20 to 25 United States geographic areas, and enrolled through a virtual design. To assign participants to cohorts, the prospective study relied on clinical history that participants themselves reported in a screening survey and a study questionnaire. Recovered participants in ImmuneRACE Cohort 3 were defined as having two consecutive negative NP/OP PCR tests, clearance from a healthcare professional, or resolution of symptoms. Mobile phlebotomists in the prospective study collected whole blood, serum and a nasopharyngeal or oropharyngeal swab from every participant. Prospective study participants could optionally give additional blood draws and questionnaires over a 2-month period. Before DNA extraction, prospective study blood samples were shipped either frozen or at room temperature. Sequencing input: PBMCs or T cells enriched from blood (not recorded which). The sequence was collected from a woman under 30 who had recovered from COVID-19.

For the CDR3, the sequence is CASSPQMGTGETEAFF. DNA sequence: TGTGCCAGCTCACCACAGATGGGGACAGGGGAGACTGAAGCTTTCTTT. This receptor chain uses TRBV18 and TRBJ1-1, and TRBD1 aligns with 10 junction nucleotides. The germline V gene supplies CDR1 KGHSH and CDR2 LQKENI. Trimming removed 1 base from V and 5 bases from J; the gene matches leave 7 bases unexplained. The CDR3 spans 16 residues, from the cysteine through the phenylalanine. Only the CDR3 portion is preserved as DNA: 48 bases, with reading frame beginning at the first base.